The clone carrying this TCR beta chain turned up a few times. No antigen is known for it. The data were taken from a study of T cell responses to AZD1222 COVID-19 vaccine. Background on the study: Researchers grouped second doses given at about 4 or about 12 weeks into one pool. Study conclusions and caveats: Donor demographics were predominantly white British with a female majority; clonal diversity may be underestimated. As reported, nearly half of all spike-specific TCRs target variant regions that are unmutated. The study found vaccine-associated CD4 TCRs spanning spike, dominant at 160-218 and 743-854.

Clones were sequenced by immunoSEQ multiplex PCR, and TCRdb holds only the in-frame ones, with some missing. Among 100,000 to 150,000 clones listed, approximately 89% were seen once. Trimming pared 4 bases from V and 3 bases from J, leaving 19 bases between. The CDR3 is made up of 16 amino acids. Germline assignment: CDR1 SGHRS and CDR2 YFSETQ. The sequencing used peripheral blood, collected on day 0 of AZD1222 vaccination. The clonotype was recovered from an adult in good health. The rearrangement links TRBV5-1 to TRBJ1-2; no reliable D call. The chain's CDR3 is CASSETAGINDYGYTF. In DNA form, the CDR3 reads TGCGCCAGCAGCGAGACGGCTGGCATTAATGACTATGGCTACACCTTC.